Below, 21 T cell receptor beta chains from the same sample are listed, as sequenced in a study of blood T cell repertoires in COVID-19. The protocol was immunoSEQ multiplex PCR, while the TCRdb copy is restricted to in-frame clones and leaves out a portion. The table has under 300,000 clones, 86% seen once. Sequenced material: peripheral blood. Receptors were obtained from a man in his fifties or sixties with acute or convalescent COVID-19.

The V gene is TRBV4-2, the J gene TRBJ1-2, with a weak D call TRBD1 (5 bases). Per germline, CDR1 LGHNA and CDR2 YNFKEQ. V was pared by 0 bases and J by 8 bases, with 19 bases between. The CDR3 is made up of 16 amino acids. The CDR3 reads CASSQDPSRGLEGYTF. The CDR3 coding sequence is TGTGCCAGCAGCCAAGACCCGTCGCGGGGGTTGGAGGGCTACACCTTC.

The rearrangement joins TRBV6-2 or TRBV6-3 to TRBJ2-1; 7 bases agree with TRBD2. Germline CDR1 reads MNHEY; CDR2 reads SVGEGT. Trimming took 6 bases from V and 5 from J; bases not matched to a gene: 7. This CDR3 is 14 amino acids long. The CDR3 nucleotides read TGTGCCAGCAGCTCCCAGCTAGCGGACAATGAGCAGTTCTTC. Its translation is CASSSQLADNEQFF.

This sequence joins TRBV2 and TRBJ2-7, with D unresolved. CDR3 length: 14 residues. The V and J ends lost 3 bases and 0 bases respectively, with 9 bases between them. Germline-derived CDR1 and CDR2 are SNHLY and FYNNEI. The CDR3 loop is CASSDRHNSYEQYF. CDR3 sequence (DNA): TGTGCCAGCAGTGATCGACACAACTCCTACGAGCAGTACTTC.

V usage is TRBV6-5 and J usage is TRBJ1-5, with 8 bases matching TRBD1. Germline values: CDR1 MNHEY, CDR2 SVGAGI. Trimming took 4 bases from V and 4 from J; bases not matched to a gene: 6. CDR3 size: 15 residues. The CDR3 is CASSSGTGLNQPQHF. For the CDR3, the DNA is TGTGCCAGCAGTTCCGGGACAGGTTTAAATCAGCCCCAGCATTTT.

Comment on this clone: At one end, the junction sequence differs from germline, possibly due to a read error. The chain is built from TRBV29-1 and TRBJ2-7; 12 nucleotides align to TRBD2. The germline CDR1 and CDR2 sequences are SQVTM and ANQGSEA. The CDR3 runs 14 residues. The CDR3: CSVEETSGSREQYF. As DNA, the CDR3 is TGCAGCGTGGAAGAGACTAGCGGGAGCAGAGAGCAGTACTTC.

The chain is built from TRBV6-2 or TRBV6-3 and TRBJ1-2; TRBD1 matches at 7 bases. The trim removed 6 bases at V and 6 bases at J, leaving 13 bases unmatched. The CDR3 has 15 amino acids. The germline gives CDR1 MNHEY, CDR2 SVGEGT. The CDR3, as DNA: TGTGCCAGCAGCCCTCGGACAGGTCGTACGGATGGCTACACCTTC. Its translation: CASSPRTGRTDGYTF.

This clone was picked up one time. The chain recombines TRBV27 with TRBJ2-3; 9 nucleotides line up with TRBD2. Germline V gene lookup returns CDR1 MNHEY and CDR2 SMNVEV (reference sequence). CDR3 length: 15 residues. With V trimmed by 6 bases and J by 4 bases, 8 bases remained unmatched. CDR3 coding DNA: TGTGCCAGCAGCTTTTCTAGCGGGAAACCAGATACGCAGTATTTT. Translating gives CASSFSSGKPDTQYF.

The rearrangement joins TRBV12-5 to TRBJ2-5; a possible D gene is TRBD2 (6 bases). Germline V CDR1 and CDR2: LGHNT, FRNRAP. The CDR3 contains 14 residues. V dropped 2 bases and J dropped 3 bases, with 10 bases sitting between them. CDR3 in amino acids: CASGLTSSKETQYF. CDR3 coding DNA: TGTGCTAGTGGTTTGACTAGCAGTAAAGAGACCCAGTACTTC.

The chain has TRBV3-1 (or the pseudogene TRBV3-2) and TRBJ2-5; the match to TRBD2 covers 9 bases. Unmatched junction bases numbered 2, after V lost 1 base and J lost 5 bases. Germline assignment: CDR1 LGHDT and CDR2 YNNKEL (reference sequence). The CDR3 totals 14 residues. The CDR3 here is CASSQVAGVETQYF. DNA for the CDR3: TGTGCCAGCAGCCAAGTAGCGGGAGTTGAGACCCAGTACTTC.

The V and J genes are TRBV20-1 and TRBJ1-5; D gene uncertain. Trimming shortened V by 3 bases and J by 4 bases, and 16 bases separated the two germline ends. Germline CDR1 DFQATT, CDR2 SNEGSKA (reference sequence). The CDR3 length is 15 residues. This chain's CDR3 is CSASTLRPGNQPQHF. CDR3 coding DNA: TGCAGTGCTAGTACCCTGCGGCCGGGAAATCAGCCCCAGCATTTT.

The genes are TRBV27 and TRBJ2-3; possible D gene TRBD1, 6 bases. Per the germline V gene, CDR1 is MNHEY and CDR2 is SMNVEV (reference sequence). The CDR3 is made up of 17 amino acids. V shed 3 bases and J shed 2 bases, with 18 bases lying between them. The chain's CDR3 is CASSFYRDIQSTDTQYF. The DNA for the CDR3 is TGTGCCAGCAGTTTTTACCGGGACATCCAATCCACAGATACGCAGTATTTT.

The gene calls are TRBV6-5 and TRBJ1-5, with D hard to call. Per the germline V gene, CDR1 is MNHEY and CDR2 is SVGAGI. V lost 6 bases to trimming and J lost 5 bases, with 11 bases between them. This CDR3 has 13 amino acids. The CDR3 region has the DNA TGTGCCAGCAGCCCAACACCCGATCAGCCCCAGCATTTT. It encodes CASSPTPDQPQHF.

The V gene is TRBV11-2, the J gene TRBJ2-1, with D unresolved. Germline V CDR1 and CDR2: SGHAT, FQNNGV. This CDR3 is built from 13 residues. V lost 5 bases to trimming and J lost 8 bases, with 13 bases between them. CDR3 in DNA: TGTGCCAGCAGCCCGAGTCCCAGCGATGAGCAGTTCTTC. Protein: CASSPSPSDEQFF.

This sequence joins TRBV6-5 and TRBJ1-2, with D uncertain. The V end lost 2 bases, the J end lost 2 bases, and 12 bases lay between the germline ends. This CDR3 has 15 amino acids. Germline lookup yields CDR1 MNHEY and CDR2 SVGAGI. The DNA for the CDR3 is TGTGCCAGCAGTTACCGGGGAGTGGGAAACTATGGCTACACCTTC. Its translation is CASSYRGVGNYGYTF.

The chain combines TRBV6-5 with TRBJ2-7; 8 bases are a match to TRBD1. CDR1 is MNHEY, CDR2 SVGAGI, per germline. This CDR3 comprises 13 residues. J lost 3 bases, V lost 6 bases, and 4 bases had no gene match. For the CDR3, the DNA is TGTGCCAGCAGCCTGGGACAGGTCTACGAGCAGTACTTC. It yields the protein CASSLGQVYEQYF.

This chain uses TRBV30 with TRBJ1-4; the D is unclear. CDR3 size: 13 residues. CDR1 GTSNPN and CDR2 SVGIG come from the germline V gene (reference sequence). V lost 2 bases, J lost 3 bases, and 7 bases lay in between. The CDR3 sequence: CAWSYQANEKLFF. DNA for the CDR3: TGTGCCTGGAGTTACCAGGCTAATGAAAAACTGTTTTTT. Using reference TRBV30 and TRBJ1-4 for the parts outside the CDR3, the full variable domain is SQTIHQWPATLVQPVGSPLSLECTVEGTSNPNLYWYRQAAGRGLQLLFYSVGIGQISSEVPQNLSASRPQDRQFILSSKKLLLSDSGFYLCAWSYQANEKLFFGSGTQLSVL.

The chain joins TRBV7-2 to TRBJ2-5; perhaps TRBD2 as D (5 bases). The V gene lost 2 bases and the J gene lost 7 bases, with 14 bases spanning the gap. This CDR3 contains 14 residues. From germline, CDR1 is SGHTA and CDR2 FQGNSA. CDR3 in DNA: TGTGCCAGCAGCTTACGAGGGAGCAGTGTGACCCAGTACTTC. As protein: CASSLRGSSVTQYF.

As for this clone: The sample carries other DNA sequences with the same CDR3. This chain connects TRBV5-6 to TRBJ1-4; a possible D gene is TRBD1 (5 bases). Trimming pared 0 bases from V and 4 bases from J, leaving 7 bases between. This CDR3 is built from 14 residues. Germline assignment: CDR1 SGHDT and CDR2 YYEEEE. CDR3 bases: TGTGCCAGCAGCTTGGACAGGCTTAATGAAAAACTGTTTTTT. Encoded protein: CASSLDRLNEKLFF.

The chain carries TRBV27 and TRBJ1-6; D is uncertain. This CDR3 region has 14 residues. Between the trimmed V and J ends, which lost 4 bases and 9 bases, there was a span of 13 bases. The germline V gene encodes CDR1 MNHEY and CDR2 SMNVEV (reference sequence). CDR3 protein: CASSSVGAGSPLHF. CDR3 bases: TGTGCCAGCAGTTCGGTTGGTGCGGGTTCACCCCTCCACTTT.

V gene TRBV24-1 combines with J gene TRBJ2-1; 12 bases line up with TRBD2. The CDR3 length is 17 residues. The germline V gene encodes CDR1 KGHDR and CDR2 SFDVKD. With V trimmed by 3 bases and J by 4 bases, 6 bases remained unmatched. As DNA, the CDR3 is TGTGCCACCAGTGATCAGACTAGCGGGAGACCTTACAATGAGCAGTTCTTC. It is translated as CATSDQTSGRPYNEQFF.

The chain employs TRBV10-1 and TRBJ2-7; 8 nucleotides line up with TRBD1. The V gene end was trimmed by 0 bases and the J gene end by 5 bases; junction bases not matched to a gene: 6. Germline CDR1 and CDR2: WNHNN and SYGVQD (reference sequence). The CDR3 sequence is 15 residues long. CDR3 residues: CASSESRTGGHEQYF. CDR3 bases: TGCGCCAGCAGTGAGTCTCGAACAGGGGGGCACGAGCAGTACTTC.